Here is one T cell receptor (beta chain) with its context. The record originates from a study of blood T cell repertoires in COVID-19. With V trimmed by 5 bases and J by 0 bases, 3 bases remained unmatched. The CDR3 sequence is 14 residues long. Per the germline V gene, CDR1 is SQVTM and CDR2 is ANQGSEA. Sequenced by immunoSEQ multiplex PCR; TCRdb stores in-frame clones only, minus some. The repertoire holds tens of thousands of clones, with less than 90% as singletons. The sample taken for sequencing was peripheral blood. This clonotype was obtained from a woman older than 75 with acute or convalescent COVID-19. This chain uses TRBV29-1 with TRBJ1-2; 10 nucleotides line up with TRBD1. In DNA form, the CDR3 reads TGCAGCGTTTCTGGACAGGGGGCTAACTATGGCTACACCTTC. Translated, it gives CSVSGQGANYGYTF. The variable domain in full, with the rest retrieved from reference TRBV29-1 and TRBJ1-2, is SAVISQKPSRDICQRGTSLTIQCQVDSQVTMMFWYRQQPGQSLTLIATANQGSEATYESGFVIDKFPISRPNLTFSTLTVSNMSPEDSSIYLCSVSGQGANYGYTFGSGTRLTVV.